Presented here are 22 T cell receptor beta chains from one specimen sequenced in a study of blood T cell repertoires in COVID-19. The method was immunoSEQ multiplex PCR; TCRdb's version includes in-frame clones alone and lacks a portion of them. The sample has some 31,000 clones, around 85% seen once. The sequenced sample was peripheral blood. These receptors came from a human donor with acute or convalescent COVID-19. The donor label of this sample is uncertain.

Here the CDR3 reads CASSLYTGGAAINSPLHF. CDR3 coding DNA: TGTGCCAGCAGTTTATATACAGGGGGCGCGGCTATTAATTCACCCCTCCACTTT. The genes are TRBV28 and TRBJ1-6, with TRBD1 identical over 9 bases. CDR1 MDHEN and CDR2 SYDVKM come from the germline V gene. The V and J ends lost 1 base and 6 bases, in that order; junction bases with no gene match: 10. The CDR3 runs to 18 residues.

The chain uses TRBV3-1 (or the pseudogene TRBV3-2) and TRBJ1-2; 11 bases fit TRBD1. Germline CDR1 is LGHDT and CDR2 is YNNKEL (reference sequence). V was clipped by 3 bases and J by 2 bases; unmatched bases: 2. This CDR3 is built from 15 residues. CDR3 DNA: TGTGCCAGCAGCCATTGGGACAGGGGGAACTATGGCTACACCTTC. The encoded protein is CASSHWDRGNYGYTF.

The chain has TRBV19 and TRBJ1-1, with 7 bases matching TRBD1. V dropped 5 bases and J dropped 6; count of bases not matched to a gene: 12. CDR3 length: 15 amino acids. Germline-derived CDR1 and CDR2 are LNHDA and SQIVND (reference sequence). The CDR3 here is CASSSQGDGFAEAFF. The CDR3 DNA reads TGTGCCAGTAGTTCCCAGGGGGACGGGTTCGCTGAAGCTTTCTTT.

This clone appeared a few times. V is TRBV7-2 and J is TRBJ2-5, with D maybe TRBD1 (5 bases). CDR1 and CDR2 from the germline V gene are SGHTA and FQGNSA. The V end was cut by 2 bases, the J end by 7 bases, with 8 bases between. This CDR3 is built from 12 residues. CDR3 bases: TGTGCCAGCAGCTTACAGGGTGGGACCCAGTACTTC. Its protein is CASSLQGGTQYF.

The chain links TRBV23-1 to TRBJ1-1, with 9 bases lining up with TRBD1. TRBV23-1 is recorded as an ORF, its role being uncertain. This CDR3 comprises 13 residues. V was pared by 4 bases and J by 5 bases, with 2 bases of the junction left unmatched. The CDR3 coding sequence is TGCGCCAGCAGTCCCGGACAGGGGACTGAAGCTTTCTTT. Its translation: CASSPGQGTEAFF.

This sequence joins TRBV28 and TRBJ1-2; TRBD1 matches at 8 bases. This CDR3 contains 16 residues. Trimming cost V 2 bases and J 4 bases; bases outside gene matches: 9. CDR1 MDHEN and CDR2 SYDVKM come from the germline V gene. CDR3 sequence: CASSLPPGQESYGYTF. DNA of the CDR3: TGTGCCAGCAGTTTACCGCCGGGACAGGAGTCCTATGGCTACACCTTC.

The rearrangement links TRBV9 to TRBJ2-2; TRBD2 matches 8 bases. Trimming cost V 1 base and J 3 bases; bases outside gene matches: 5. The CDR3 totals 16 residues. In germline, CDR1 is SGDLS, CDR2 YYNGEE. The CDR3 DNA follows: TGTGCCAGCAGCGTATCCCCAGCGGGGGACACCGGGGAGCTGTTTTTT. This codes for CASSVSPAGDTGELFF. The full variable domain, rest sourced from reference TRBV9 and TRBJ2-2, is DSGVTQTPKHLITATGQRVTLRCSPRSGDLSVYWYQQSLDQGLQFLIQYYNGEERAKGNILERFSAQQFPDLHSELNLSSLELGDSALYFCASSVSPAGDTGELFFGEGSRLTVL.

The rearrangement uses TRBV11-3 and TRBJ2-3; 7 bases are shared with TRBD2. This CDR3 spans 15 amino acids. The V gene's germline CDR1 is SGHNT and CDR2 YENEEA. With V trimmed by 2 bases and J by 5 bases, 7 bases remained unmatched. The CDR3, as DNA: TGTGCCAGCAGCTTATCGTTAAGCGGGGAAGATACGCAGTATTTT. It translates to CASSLSLSGEDTQYF. The whole variable domain, remainder taken from reference TRBV11-3 and TRBJ2-3, is EAGVVQSPRYKIIEKKQPVAFWCNPISGHNTLYWYLQNLGQGPELLIRYENEEAVDDSQLPKDRFSAERLKGVDSTLKIQPAELGDSAVYLCASSLSLSGEDTQYFGPGTRLTVL.

The chain employs TRBV24-1 and TRBJ2-2; TRBD1 agrees at 7 bases. Germline lookup yields CDR1 KGHDR and CDR2 SFDVKD. Losses at the gene ends were 3 bases for V and 6 bases for J; bases not matched to a gene: 9. CDR3 length: 16 amino acids. The CDR3 sequence is CATSDTWDSGAGELFF. CDR3 in DNA: TGTGCCACCAGTGATACTTGGGACAGTGGGGCCGGGGAGCTGTTTTTT.

CDR3 region: CASSRGGDSYEQYF. CDR3 sequence (DNA): TGTGCCAGCAGCCGGGGGGGAGATTCCTACGAGCAGTACTTC. V gene TRBV3-1 (or the pseudogene TRBV3-2) combines with J gene TRBJ2-7; TRBD2 matches 7 bases. The V and J ends lost 4 bases and 1 base, in that order; junction bases with no gene match: 4. Germline-derived CDR1 and CDR2 are LGHDT and YNNKEL (reference sequence). The CDR3 has 14 residues.

This clone was counted between two and nine times. The chain recombines TRBV2 with TRBJ1-1, with unresolved D. The V end was cut by 9 bases, the J end by 7 bases, with 18 bases between. The CDR3 length is 13 residues. Per germline, CDR1 SNHLY and CDR2 FYNNEI. As DNA, the CDR3 is TGTGCCAGTACACCGGGAAGAAAGAATGAAGCTTTCTTT. This gives the protein CASTPGRKNEAFF.

The chain uses TRBV23-1 and TRBJ1-2; the match to TRBD1 covers 10 bases. TRBV23-1 is an ORF for which the function is uncertain. J gave up 4 bases and V 7 bases, and 12 bases lay outside the gene matches. The CDR3 extends over 16 amino acids. CDR3: CASTMTGGASGYGYTF. DNA of the CDR3: TGCGCCAGCACCATGACAGGGGGCGCCTCGGGCTATGGCTACACCTTC.

This clone was recorded only once. The J gene is TRBJ2-2, the V gene TRBV7-9; no firm D call. Germline V gene lookup returns CDR1 SEHNR and CDR2 FQNEAQ (reference sequence). Trimming stripped 0 bases from V and 3 bases from J, with 11 bases between. This CDR3 has 16 residues. CDR3 coding DNA: TGTGCCAGCAGCTTAGCCGCGTGGGCTGACACCGGGGAGCTGTTTTTT. The encoded protein is CASSLAAWADTGELFF.

The genes are TRBV29-1 and TRBJ2-7; 7 positions match TRBD1. The CDR3 extends over 15 amino acids. Germline lookup yields CDR1 SQVTM and CDR2 ANQGSEA. V lost 6 bases, J lost 2 bases, and 13 bases stayed unmatched. The CDR3 here is CSVPPDRVSPYEQYF. The CDR3, as DNA: TGCAGCGTGCCTCCCGACAGGGTAAGTCCCTACGAGCAGTACTTC.

V usage is TRBV6-2 or TRBV6-3 and J usage is TRBJ2-1, with D possibly TRBD2 on 6 matching bases. V was clipped by 0 bases and J by 8 bases, with 17 bases between them. The CDR3 extends over 16 amino acids. The V gene's germline CDR1 is MNHEY and CDR2 SVGEGT. The CDR3 DNA is TGTGCCAGCAGTTACTCGCAACCCGGGAGATGGGATGAGCAGTTCTTC. Protein product: CASSYSQPGRWDEQFF.

The gene calls are TRBV6-5 and TRBJ2-1, with 10 positions matching TRBD2. Germline CDR1 is MNHEY and CDR2 is SVGAGI. V gave up 4 bases and J gave up 10 bases; unmatched junction bases: 13. CDR3 length equals 16 residues. The CDR3 coding sequence is TGTGCCAGCAGTTGGGGATCTAGCGGGGGACGGGGAGAGCAGTTCTTC. Translation: CASSWGSSGGRGEQFF.

The CDR3 loop reads CASRPTDRGWMNTEAFF. CDR3 nucleotide sequence: TGTGCCAGCAGACCTACCGACAGGGGATGGATGAACACTGAAGCTTTCTTT. The V gene is TRBV28, the J gene TRBJ1-1; the match to TRBD1 covers 8 bases. The CDR3 contains 17 residues. Germline trimming cut 6 bases from V and 0 bases from J; bases unmatched to any gene: 12. Germline-derived CDR1 and CDR2 are MDHEN and SYDVKM.

This chain uses TRBV5-4 with TRBJ1-3; the D gene is possibly TRBD1 (5 bases). The CDR3 length is 16 residues. Trimming stripped 0 bases from V and 1 base from J, with 11 bases between. CDR1 is SGHNT and CDR2 is YYREEE in the germline V gene (reference sequence). The CDR3: CASSLDPGLSGNTIYF. The CDR3 coding sequence is TGTGCCAGCAGCTTGGATCCGGGACTATCTGGAAACACCATATATTTT.

This chain connects TRBV19 to TRBJ1-4; no firm D call. V dropped 7 bases and J dropped 7 bases, with 16 bases sitting between them. The CDR3 consists of 14 residues. The V gene's germline CDR1 is LNHDA and CDR2 SQIVND (reference sequence). The CDR3 reads CASKGTGGGEKLFF. The CDR3 region has the DNA TGTGCCAGTAAGGGAACGGGTGGAGGTGAAAAACTGTTTTTT.

This chain connects TRBV4-2 to TRBJ1-1; 7 nucleotides match TRBD1. The CDR3 runs to 15 residues. Unmatched junction bases numbered 4, after V lost 3 bases and J lost 0 bases. From germline, CDR1 is LGHNA and CDR2 YNFKEQ. CDR3 amino acids: CASSQGDSMNTEAFF. The CDR3 bases are TGTGCCAGCAGCCAGGGGGACAGCATGAACACTGAAGCTTTCTTT.

This clone was counted once. The V call is TRBV27, the J call TRBJ1-5; D remains ambiguous. The CDR3 consists of 14 residues. Germline assignment: CDR1 MNHEY and CDR2 SMNVEV (reference sequence). The ends were cut back, 5 bases at V and 6 bases at J, with 14 bases in the middle. The CDR3 DNA reads TGTGCCAGCAGTCCCTGGACTCCCGGTCAGCCCCAGCATTTT. It specifies CASSPWTPGQPQHF.

This chain joins TRBV5-1 and TRBJ1-4; no definite D call. The germline V and J ends were trimmed by 4 bases and 8 bases, with 21 bases remaining between them. Germline V gene lookup returns CDR1 SGHRS and CDR2 YFSETQ. CDR3 length: 16 amino acids. CDR3: CASSRAGTAAGEKLFF. The CDR3 DNA is TGCGCCAGCAGCCGGGCTGGTACAGCAGCGGGGGAAAAACTGTTTTTT.